Here is one TCR beta chain with its context. The record originates from a study of blood T cells in healthy people across ages. Per the germline V gene, CDR1 is MNHNS and CDR2 is SASEGT. The CDR3 is 14 amino acids. With 0 bases removed from V and 11 bases from J, the gap between germline ends came to 13 bases. Primers used in a second PCR of roughly 7 to 12 cycles were a sample-barcoded 5' primer and a J-beta primer mix. TCRdb re-derived calls from the 5' RACE reads in MiXCR, one entry per CDR3 protein. Here the sample spans 650,000 to 900,000 distinct CDR3 sequences, approximately 65% being singletons.

This receptor was identified in a man younger than 40 in good health. The chain employs TRBV6-1 and TRBJ1-4, with D possibly matching TRBD1 (6 bases). Sequences were obtained from blood. Here the CDR3 DNA reads TGTGCCAGCAGTGAAGCCGCCGAACAGGGCAAACTGTTTTTT. Protein: CASSEAAEQGKLFF.